This entry features one TCR beta chain sequence. The target antigen is unknown. This entry is derived from a study of tumor-infiltrating lymphocytes in primary liver carcinoma. Study overall: T1-T3 N0M0 was the stage of the tumors, which were about 4.2 to 11 cm across. Each sample had roughly 3.5 to 8 million productive TCRbeta reads regardless of tissue type. Study-level results: Relative to blood, tumors carried a significantly larger fraction of the repertoire in their top 250 clones (p = 0.039).

Germline DNA was extracted too, while blood RNA derived from unsorted whole blood. Chronic HBV infection, which was untreated, was present in the patients. CDR3 length: 12 amino acids. V lost 4 bases, J lost 4 bases, and 9 bases lay in between. Germline V lookup: CDR1 DFQATT, CDR2 SNEGSKA (reference sequence). With a constant-region primer, TCR beta cDNA was made from around 520 ng of total RNA. Libraries for TCR beta were built through three nested multiplex PCR rounds, which together made up a slightly modified ARM-PCR procedure. The first two PCR rounds, nine to ten cycles each, used TRBV1-TRBV30 forward primers and a C-beta reverse primer. TCRdb re-analysed the multiplex PCR reads in MiXCR, keeping a single row per CDR3 protein. The repertoire consists of 330,000 or so distinct CDR3 sequences, with 65% occurring once and the leading ten covering approximately 5.9%.

The chain links TRBV20-1 to TRBJ2-3, with D possibly being TRBD2 (6 bases). This clonotype was obtained from a man in his forties with primary liver carcinoma and hepatitis B virus infection. Sample: peripheral blood. CDR3 residues: CSATGTADTQYF. CDR3 in DNA: TGCAGTGCTACCGGGACTGCAGATACGCAGTATTTT.